One and the same sample provided the 30 T cell receptor beta chains below, sequenced in a study of blood T cells in healthy people across ages. The use of a sample-barcoded 5' primer and a J-beta primer mix characterized a second PCR of about 7 to 12 cycles. TCRdb called the 5' RACE reads again in MiXCR, with one record for every CDR3 protein. The sample shows roughly 700,000 distinct CDR3 sequences, more than 40% of them seen only once. The sequenced sample consisted of blood. The origin of the receptors is a woman in her fifties or sixties in good health.

This clonotype was picked up a small number of times. The gene calls are TRBV5-1 and TRBJ2-4; tentatively, D is TRBD2 (6 bases). The CDR3 extends over 13 amino acids. CDR1 is SGHRS, CDR2 YFSETQ, per germline. V lost 0 bases and J lost 8, with 9 bases in between. CDR3 nucleotide sequence: TGCGCCAGCAGCTTGGGACAGCGGGACATTCAGTACTTC. This sequence encodes CASSLGQRDIQYF.

A word on this clonotype: Mismatch with germline at one junction end may stem from a read error. V and J are TRBV29-1 and TRBJ2-3; D call uncertain. This CDR3 comprises 12 residues. Germline V gene data show CDR1 as SQVTM and CDR2 as ANQGSEA. The CDR3 sequence: CSVEEAVDTQFF. CDR3 nucleotide sequence: TGCAGCGTTGAAGAAGCAGTCGATACGCAGTTTTTT.

The J gene is TRBJ1-1, the V gene TRBV2; D unresolved. Germline assignment: CDR1 SNHLY and CDR2 FYNNEI. V was shortened by 3 bases and J by 6 bases, with 14 bases between the two germline ends. This CDR3 contains 14 residues. CDR3 sequence: CASSEYKGSSEAFF. The CDR3 nucleotides read TGTGCCAGCAGTGAGTATAAGGGCAGTTCTGAAGCTTTCTTT. Based on the CDR3 plus reference TRBV2 and TRBJ1-1, the full variable domain is EPEVTQTPSHQVTQMGQEVILRCVPISNHLYFYWYRQILGQKVEFLVSFYNNEISEKSEIFDDQFSVERPDGSNFTLKIRSTKLEDSAMYFCASSEYKGSSEAFFGQGTRLTVV.

This clonotype was detected many times. The rearrangement uses TRBV7-8 and TRBJ2-5, with TRBD2 identical over 10 bases. This CDR3 is built from 16 residues. V was pared by 5 bases and J by 1 base, with 7 bases of the junction left unmatched. From germline, CDR1 is SGHVS and CDR2 FQNEAQ. In nucleotides, the CDR3 is TGTGCCAGCAGCCCTAGACTAGCGGGCGCCCAAGAGACCCAGTACTTC. As protein: CASSPRLAGAQETQYF. Full variable domain (outside the CDR3, taken from reference TRBV7-8 and TRBJ2-5): GAGVSQSPRYKVAKRGQDVALRCDPISGHVSLFWYQQALGQGPEFLTYFQNEAQLDKSGLPSDRFFAERPEGSVSTLKIQRTQQEDSAVYLCASSPRLAGAQETQYFGPGTRLLVL.

The chain has TRBV7-2 and TRBJ1-1; no reliable D call. With 1 base removed from V and 0 bases from J, the gap between germline ends came to 9 bases. The CDR3 sequence is 15 residues long. CDR1 and CDR2 (germline): SGHTA, FQGNSA. The CDR3 reads CASSLGSGMNTEAFF. The CDR3 bases are TGTGCCAGCAGCTTAGGCAGCGGGATGAACACTGAAGCTTTCTTT.

The rearrangement uses TRBV20-1 and TRBJ2-1; D is undetermined. The V and J ends lost 0 bases and 0 bases respectively, with 15 bases between them. The CDR3 spans 17 residues. Germline V lookup: CDR1 DFQATT, CDR2 SNEGSKA (reference sequence). The CDR3 sequence: CSARDQDGRSSYNEQFF. CDR3 DNA sequence: TGCAGTGCTAGAGATCAGGACGGCCGGAGCTCCTACAATGAGCAGTTCTTC.

The chain is built from TRBV11-1 and TRBJ2-5, with 9 bases identical to TRBD2. The V segment lost 5 bases and the J segment 5 bases; nucleotides outside the gene matches: 3. The CDR3 loop spans 13 amino acids. Germline loops: CDR1 SGHAT, CDR2 FQDESV (reference sequence). CDR3 nucleotides: TGTGCCAGCAGCCGGACTAGCGTGGAGACCCAGTACTTC. Translation: CASSRTSVETQYF.

The CDR3 spells CASSYGTGVPREEQFF. The CDR3 DNA reads TGTGCCAGCAGTTATGGGACAGGGGTTCCTCGGGAGGAGCAGTTCTTC. V and J are TRBV6-5 and TRBJ2-1; 10 nucleotides align to TRBD1. The J segment lost 10 bases and the V segment lost 3 bases, leaving 12 bases of the junction unmatched. CDR3 length equals 16 residues. Germline V gene lookup returns CDR1 MNHEY and CDR2 SVGAGI.

This clonotype was counted only a few times. The V and J genes are TRBV24-1 and TRBJ2-5; 7 positions match TRBD1. Germline values: CDR1 KGHDR, CDR2 SFDVKD. The CDR3 length is 15 residues. The junction had 9 bases not matched to a gene; V was cut back by 2 bases and J by 7 bases. The CDR3 nucleotides are TGTGCCACCAGTGATTGGGGACAGCCTGGTTGGACCCAGTACTTC. Its translation is CATSDWGQPGWTQYF.

This clonotype appeared a few times. V is TRBV9 and J is TRBJ1-6; D call uncertain. From germline, CDR1 is SGDLS and CDR2 YYNGEE. The CDR3 covers 14 residues. Trimming left V 0 bases short and J 10 bases short, with 11 bases between. CDR3 amino acids: CASSVDGDGSPLHF. The CDR3 DNA follows: TGTGCCAGCAGCGTAGATGGGGATGGCTCACCCCTCCACTTT. Filled out from reference TRBV9 and TRBJ1-6, the complete variable domain reads DSGVTQTPKHLITATGQRVTLRCSPRSGDLSVYWYQQSLDQGLQFLIQYYNGEERAKGNILERFSAQQFPDLHSELNLSSLELGDSALYFCASSVDGDGSPLHFGNGTRLTVT.

In its sample, this clonotype was seen a few times. The chain links TRBV4-1 to TRBJ1-5; D perhaps matches TRBD1 (5 bases). Germline V gives CDR1 MGHRA, CDR2 YSYEKL. The CDR3 has 16 amino acids. V was pared by 0 bases and J by 0 bases, with 9 bases between. Here the CDR3 DNA reads TGCGCCAGCAGCCAAGAGAAGGGACCTAGCAATCAGCCCCAGCATTTT. It translates to CASSQEKGPSNQPQHF.

This clonotype turned up a few times. The chain combines TRBV20-1 with TRBJ2-3; 13 bases are a match to TRBD2. The CDR3 sequence is 12 residues long. V was pared by 7 bases and J by 5 bases, with 0 bases of the junction left unmatched. CDR1 is DFQATT, CDR2 SNEGSKA, per germline (reference sequence). The CDR3 is CSGLAGGDTQYF. In nucleotides, the CDR3 is TGCAGTGGACTAGCGGGAGGAGATACGCAGTATTTT.

This clonotype was found many times. J is TRBJ2-7 and V is TRBV9; TRBD1 matches 8 bases. This CDR3 region has 15 residues. Germline assignment: CDR1 SGDLS and CDR2 YYNGEE. After removal of 1 base from V and 3 bases from J, the junction contained 6 bases not matched to a gene. The CDR3 region has the DNA TGTGCCAGCAGCGTAAAGGGACAGGAAGGCTACGAGCAGTACTTC. Residues: CASSVKGQEGYEQYF.

This clonotype was detected only once. The chain employs TRBV2 and TRBJ1-2; TRBD1 is a possible D gene (5 bases). The germline gives CDR1 SNHLY, CDR2 FYNNEI. This CDR3 is 13 amino acids long. V was shortened by 3 bases and J by 7 bases, with 12 bases between the two germline ends. CDR3 nucleotides: TGTGCCAGCAGTGAGGAGGGTGGGGCTGGCTACACCTTC. Translating gives CASSEEGGAGYTF.

The CDR3 here is CASSPDRGLSYGYTF. The CDR3 region has the DNA TGTGCCAGCAGTCCAGACAGGGGGCTAAGCTATGGCTACACCTTC. The chain carries TRBV2 and TRBJ1-2; 10 positions match TRBD1. Germline V lookup: CDR1 SNHLY, CDR2 FYNNEI. The CDR3 is 15 residues long. V lost 5 bases, J lost 4 bases, and 7 bases stayed unmatched.

This clonotype was observed a handful of times. The chain employs TRBV5-6 and TRBJ2-7; D is undetermined. The CDR3 is made up of 14 amino acids. V lost 2 bases and J 5 bases, leaving 14 bases between the germline ends. Germline CDR1 is SGHDT and CDR2 is YYEEEE. The CDR3 sequence: CASSLTVRNDEQYF. CDR3 sequence (DNA): TGTGCCAGCAGCTTAACGGTAAGGAACGACGAGCAGTACTTC.

This clonotype was counted only a few times. The chain recombines TRBV20-1 with TRBJ1-1; D gene uncertain. The germline V gene has CDR1 DFQATT and CDR2 SNEGSKA (reference sequence). This CDR3 contains 11 residues. Trimming took off 6 bases at V and 3 bases at J, with 8 bases between the two ends. The CDR3 region has the DNA TGCAGTGCCAAGGAGTACACTGAAGCTTTCTTT. Its protein is CSAKEYTEAFF.

This chain joins TRBV28 and TRBJ2-7; D is possibly TRBD1 (5 bases). CDR3 size: 12 residues. With 5 bases removed from V and 0 bases from J, the gap between germline ends came to 5 bases. The germline V gene has CDR1 MDHEN and CDR2 SYDVKM. The CDR3 loop reads CASSGASYEQYF. CDR3 in DNA: TGTGCCAGCAGTGGGGCCTCCTACGAGCAGTACTTC.

The genes are TRBV18 and TRBJ2-1; 13 bases line up with TRBD2. Unmatched junction bases numbered 4, after V lost 2 bases and J lost 0 bases. This CDR3 has 18 amino acids. Germline lookup yields CDR1 KGHSH and CDR2 LQKENI. CDR3 DNA sequence: TGTGCCAGCTCACCAACTAGCGGGAGGGCCTTCTCCTACAATGAGCAGTTCTTC. Translating it yields CASSPTSGRAFSYNEQFF.

This chain links TRBV7-3 with TRBJ2-5; D is perhaps TRBD1 (5 bases). V lost 1 base to trimming and J lost 11 bases, with 11 bases between them. The CDR3 contains 12 residues. Germline values: CDR1 SGHTA, CDR2 FQGTGA. CDR3 sequence: CASSLRVGPQYF. CDR3 DNA sequence: TGTGCCAGCAGCTTAAGAGTGGGGCCACAGTACTTC.

The chain recombines TRBV6-2 or TRBV6-3 with TRBJ2-4, with a possible D match to TRBD1 (6 bases). The V end lost 5 bases, the J end lost 1 base, and 18 bases lay between the germline ends. The CDR3 sequence is 17 residues long. Germline V gene lookup returns CDR1 MNHEY and CDR2 SVGEGT. CDR3 DNA sequence: TGTGCCAGCAGTACCATAACAGGGACGTCGGCCAAAAACATTCAGTACTTC. Its protein is CASSTITGTSAKNIQYF.

This clonotype was seen only once. The chain employs TRBV7-2 and TRBJ2-3; possibly TRBD2 for D (5 bases). V was pared by 1 base and J by 2 bases, with 10 bases between. Germline loops: CDR1 SGHTA, CDR2 FQGNSA. The CDR3 consists of 15 residues. CDR3 nucleotide sequence: TGTGCCAGCAGCTTAGTAACTAGTACCACAGATACGCAGTATTTT. Protein product: CASSLVTSTTDTQYF. The full variable domain, rest sourced from reference TRBV7-2 and TRBJ2-3, is GAGVSQSPSNKVTEKGKDVELRCDPISGHTALYWYRQSLGQGLEFLIYFQGNSAPDKSGLPSDRFSAERTGGSVSTLTIQRTQQEDSAVYLCASSLVTSTTDTQYFGPGTRLTVL.

This clonotype showed up many times. V is TRBV4-3 and J is TRBJ1-1; no firm D call. V was clipped by 1 base and J by 1 base, with 4 bases between them. The germline V gene has CDR1 LGHNA and CDR2 YSLEER. The CDR3 is 13 residues long. The CDR3 sequence: CASSQAGNTEAFF. CDR3 DNA: TGCGCCAGCAGCCAAGCCGGGAACACTGAAGCTTTCTTT.

This clonotype was seen more than once but under ten times. The chain is built from TRBV4-3 and TRBJ2-7; the match to TRBD2 covers 10 bases. CDR1 is LGHNA and CDR2 is YSLEER in the germline V gene. The CDR3 covers 15 residues. Trimming at V came to 6 bases and at J to 1 base, leaving 6 bases not matched to a gene. The CDR3 protein is CASSHRSGGSYEQYF. The CDR3, as DNA: TGCGCCAGCAGTCACCGTAGCGGGGGGTCCTACGAGCAGTACTTC.

This clonotype was counted between two and nine times. V and J are TRBV27 and TRBJ2-1, with D perhaps assigned TRBD1 or TRBD2 (5 bases each). Trimming cost V 7 bases and J 9 bases, with 25 bases left between them. CDR3 size: 16 residues. Germline CDR1 and CDR2: MNHEY and SMNVEV (reference sequence). CDR3 sequence reads: CASNQRGAAYNSEQFF. CDR3 in DNA: TGTGCCAGCAACCAAAGGGGAGCTGCCTACAACAGTGAGCAGTTCTTC.

V is TRBV15 and J is TRBJ2-1; 16 bases are shared with TRBD2. The CDR3 is made up of 16 amino acids. The J segment lost 4 bases and the V segment lost 4 bases, leaving 1 base of the junction unmatched. Germline CDR1 LNHNV, CDR2 YYDKDF (reference sequence). The CDR3 loop is CATSKGLAGGYNEQFF. The DNA of the CDR3 is TGTGCCACCAGCAAGGGACTAGCGGGAGGGTACAATGAGCAGTTCTTC. The whole variable domain, remainder taken from reference TRBV15 and TRBJ2-1, is DAMVIQNPRYQVTQFGKPVTLSCSQTLNHNVMYWYQQKSSQAPKLLFHYYDKDFNNEADTPDNFQSRRPNTSFCFLDIRSPGLGDTAMYLCATSKGLAGGYNEQFFGPGTRLTVL.

The chain employs TRBV6-1 and TRBJ2-1; D may match TRBD1 or TRBD2 (6 bases each). This CDR3 has 16 residues. CDR1 MNHNS and CDR2 SASEGT come from the germline V gene. With 5 bases removed from V and 5 bases from J, the gap between germline ends came to 19 bases. This CDR3 reads CASSLRGGKSNNEQFF. CDR3 DNA: TGTGCCAGCAGTCTCAGAGGGGGGAAATCCAACAATGAGCAGTTCTTC.

This clonotype was observed a handful of times. CDR3 in DNA: TGCAGCGTTGCCTCCCAAGAGACCCAGTACTTC. The encoded protein is CSVASQETQYF. The chain couples TRBV29-1 to TRBJ2-5; D ambiguous. With 4 bases removed from V and 1 base from J, the gap between germline ends came to 4 bases. Germline V lookup: CDR1 SQVTM, CDR2 ANQGSEA. The CDR3 spans 11 residues.

This clonotype showed up many times. This chain uses TRBV20-1 with TRBJ2-7, with D possibly being TRBD1 (6 bases). This CDR3 region has 11 residues. Germline CDR1 DFQATT, CDR2 SNEGSKA (reference sequence). The V end lost 4 bases, the J end lost 7 bases, and 11 bases lay between the germline ends. The DNA of the CDR3 is TGCAGTGCTACCGGCAGGGGTGAGCAGTACTTC. This sequence encodes CSATGRGEQYF.

Here the CDR3 DNA reads TGTGCCAGCAGCCAGGGGAGGCTAGCTCCCGAGCAGTACTTC. It encodes CASSQGRLAPEQYF. The chain employs TRBV7-3 and TRBJ2-4; D may be TRBD1 or TRBD2 (6 bases each). TRBJ2-7 matches the DNA end more closely, so the J call is doubtful. CDR1 is SGHTA, CDR2 FQGTGA, per germline. CDR3 length equals 14 residues.